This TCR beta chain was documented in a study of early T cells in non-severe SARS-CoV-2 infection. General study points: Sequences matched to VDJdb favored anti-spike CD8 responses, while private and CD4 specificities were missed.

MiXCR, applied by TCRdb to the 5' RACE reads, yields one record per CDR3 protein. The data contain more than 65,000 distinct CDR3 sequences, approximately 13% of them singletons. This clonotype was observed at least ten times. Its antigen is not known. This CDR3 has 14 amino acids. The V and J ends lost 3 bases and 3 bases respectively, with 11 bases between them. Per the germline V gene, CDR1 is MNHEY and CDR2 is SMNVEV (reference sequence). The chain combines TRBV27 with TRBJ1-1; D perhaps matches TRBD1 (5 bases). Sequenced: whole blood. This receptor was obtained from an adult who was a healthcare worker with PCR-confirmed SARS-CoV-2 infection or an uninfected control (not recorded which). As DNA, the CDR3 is TGTGCCAGCAGTTTGGTCAGGGAATACACTGAAGCTTTCTTT. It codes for CASSLVREYTEAFF.